The sequence of this T cell receptor beta chain was determined in a study of regulatory T cells in long-lasting Graves disease. Arm-PCR of CDR3 regions and iRepertoire HTBI primers were the basis on which TCR beta libraries were built. In TCRdb, the multiplex PCR reads were re-called with MiXCR into one record per CDR3 protein. This sample has 400,000 to 500,000 distinct CDR3 sequences, with about 15% found just once. The sample's time point: newly diagnosed GD, antithyroid drugs for less than 3 months. PBMCs were the source of the RNA used for TCR sequencing. The patients were drawn from one endocrinology department in Xi'an, China. Study conclusions and caveats: Having only a small sample size may have limited accuracy.

The germline gives CDR1 LNHDA, CDR2 SQIVND (reference sequence). This CDR3 comprises 14 residues. V was trimmed by 4 bases and J by 0 bases, leaving 7 bases between them. As regards this clonotype: Antigen specificity is unknown.

Another study also made use of these data, one on T cells in Graves' hyperthyroidism and ophthalmopathy. That report adds: Graves' hyperthyroidism showing no ophthalmopathy progression within 18 months was considered stable. HTBI primers drove first-round RT-PCR of the TCR CDR3.

This receptor was identified in a woman in her thirties with Graves disease. V is TRBV19 and J is TRBJ1-5; D not certain. The input for sequencing was peripheral blood mononuclear cells (PBMCs), taken at new diagnosis, from a patient treated with antithyroid drugs. The CDR3 here is CASSRQNSNQPQHF. The CDR3 nucleotides are TGTGCCAGTAGTAGACAAAATAGCAATCAGCCCCAGCATTTT.